This entry lists 9 T cell receptor beta chains sequenced from one sample in a study of post-analysis software for immune sequencing data. Study-wide results and caveats: Controls showed lower frequencies than patients for roughly five TRBV segments, and TRBV5-6, TRBV5-1 and TRBV20-1 were among these.

Prepared libraries of TCR beta cDNA carried unique molecular identifiers. TCRdb called the PCR reads again in MiXCR, with one record for every CDR3 protein. Among about 200,000 distinct CDR3 sequences listed, roughly 30% were seen once. For these receptors, no antigen is known. The sequenced sample was blood. The origin of the receptors is a girl between 2 and 17 years old with multiple sclerosis.

This clonotype appeared a few times. The rearrangement links TRBV5-1 to TRBJ2-7; D possibly corresponds to TRBD1 (6 bases). This CDR3 has 15 residues. Trimming cost V 6 bases and J 3 bases, with 19 bases left between them. Germline loops: CDR1 SGHRS, CDR2 YFSETQ. CDR3 nucleotides: TGCGCCAGCAACGAAGCCGGGACAAAAGGCTACGAGCAGTACTTC. Protein sequence: CASNEAGTKGYEQYF.

Comments on this clonotype: Since a much larger clone is just one base distant, this may be a read error. The rearrangement links TRBV7-2 to TRBJ2-3, with D hard to call. Germline lookup yields CDR1 SGHTA and CDR2 FQGNSA. The CDR3 has 12 residues. The CDR3 spells CASTSRSDAQYF. DNA for the CDR3: TGTGCCAGCACAAGCAGGTCAGATGCGCAGTATTTT.

The rearrangement links TRBV15 to TRBJ1-5; D remains unclear. The CDR3 totals 12 residues. Trimming removed 0 bases from V and 8 bases from J, with 5 bases in between. Per the germline V gene, CDR1 is LNHNV and CDR2 is YYDKDF (reference sequence). CDR3 region: CATSRDGEPQHF. CDR3 DNA: TGTGCCACCAGCAGAGATGGAGAGCCCCAGCATTTT.

The V gene is TRBV14, the J gene TRBJ2-1; 8 positions match TRBD2. J lost 3 bases, V lost 0 bases, and 4 bases had no gene match. Germline-derived CDR1 and CDR2 are SGHDN and FVKESK. The length of the CDR3 is 16 residues. The CDR3 reads CASSQESGSVYNEQFF. DNA for the CDR3: TGTGCCAGCAGCCAAGAAAGCGGGAGTGTCTACAATGAGCAGTTCTTC.

This clonotype was counted ten times or more. This sequence joins TRBV20-1 and TRBJ2-1; TRBD1 matches 8 bases. Germline V CDR1 and CDR2: DFQATT, SNEGSKA (reference sequence). Trimming cost V 1 base and J 8 bases; bases outside gene matches: 4. There are 13 residues in the CDR3. This CDR3 reads CSARVQGAYEQFF. For the CDR3, the DNA is TGCAGTGCTAGAGTCCAGGGGGCGTATGAGCAGTTCTTC.

For this clonotype: A read error is possible here, since a much larger clone lies one base away. The chain links TRBV24-1 to TRBJ2-1; TRBD2 aligns across 15 bases. This CDR3 contains 18 residues. Per the germline V gene, CDR1 is KGHDR and CDR2 is SFDVKD. CDR3 bases: TGTGCCGCCAGTGATCCCGGGACTAGCGGGAGGTGGGTCAATGAGCAGTTCTTC. The encoded protein is CAASDPGTSGRWVNEQFF.

J is TRBJ2-1 and V is TRBV2; no definite D call. The CDR3 runs to 15 residues. Germline V gene lookup returns CDR1 SNHLY and CDR2 FYNNEI. Trimming shortened V by 8 bases and J by 9 bases, and 23 bases separated the two germline ends. The CDR3 loop is CASDHARRESGEQFF. The CDR3 nucleotides are TGTGCCAGCGATCATGCTAGAAGGGAATCTGGTGAGCAGTTCTTC.

Note on this clonotype: At one end, the junction sequence differs from germline, possibly due to a read error. The chain uses TRBV27 and TRBJ2-5; TRBD1 agrees at 9 bases. The J call may be in error: the DNA end matches TRBJ2-1 better. Germline CDR1 reads MNHEY; CDR2 reads SMNVEV (reference sequence). The CDR3 loop spans 16 amino acids. CDR3 in amino acids: CASGLSMTGGGETQFF. The DNA of the CDR3 is TGTGCCAGCGGTTTATCGATGACAGGGGGGGGAGAGACCCAGTTCTTC.

This clonotype came up many times. The V call is TRBV6-6, the J call TRBJ1-5; no firm D call. The CDR3 sequence is 14 residues long. The germline V gene has CDR1 MNHNY and CDR2 SVGAGI (reference sequence). Trimming pared 9 bases from V and 3 bases from J, leaving 15 bases between. This chain's CDR3 is CASMDEIINQPQHF. The CDR3 DNA reads TGTGCCAGTATGGACGAAATCATCAATCAGCCCCAGCATTTT.